This T cell receptor (beta chain) was obtained from a study of a mutant IDH1 vaccine in newly diagnosed glioma. Concerning this clone itself: Its antigen is not known.

Study-level results: Apparently unrelated to pseudoprogression were changes in the top peripheral T cell clonotypes.

As for time point: baseline, week 1 (first vaccination visit). Treatment here: pre-vaccination baseline after standard-of-care therapy. The CDR3 sequence is 11 residues long. V shed 6 bases and J shed 8 bases, with 11 bases lying between them. Germline V gene data show CDR1 as MDHEN and CDR2 as SYDVKM. Produced via immunoSEQ multiplex PCR; TCRdb's table is partial and in-frame only. This sample carries some 38,000 clones, approximately 78% of them seen once, and the ten largest clones take 9% to 10%. The source was PBMCs, collected from a glioma patient treated with radiotherapy, temozolomide or both. This clonotype was obtained from a man between 35 and 55 years old with glioma. Some clones in this sample may be carry-over from other donors' samples. This chain connects TRBV28 to TRBJ2-7, with D perhaps TRBD1 (5 bases). The CDR3 coding sequence is TGTGCCAGCAGGCTGCAGGGCCAGCAGTACTTC. Amino acid sequence: CASRLQGQQYF.